Presented here are 24 T cell receptor beta chains from one specimen sequenced in a study of beta chain features in type 1 diabetes. Reverse transcribing all isolated RNA meant expressed TCRB transcripts were sequenced. Sequencing was performed with immunoSEQ multiplex PCR; in TCRdb, only in-frame clones are kept and a portion is missing. This sample has 810,000 or so clones, with roughly 15% found just once. Sequencing input: naive CD4+ T cells from blood. The receptors here all came from a woman younger than 35 in good health.

This clone was seen more than once but under ten times. This rearrangement joins TRBV27 to TRBJ2-4; D is undetermined. The V end lost 1 base, the J end lost 0 bases, and 13 bases lay between the germline ends. CDR3 size: 17 residues. The germline CDR1 and CDR2 sequences are MNHEY and SMNVEV (reference sequence). This chain's CDR3 is CASSLLGSREAKNIQYF. The CDR3 DNA sequence: TGTGCCAGCAGTTTATTGGGCAGCCGAGAAGCCAAAAACATTCAGTACTTC.

The J gene is TRBJ1-3, the V gene TRBV28; D is perhaps TRBD1 (5 bases). Trimming took off 6 bases at V and 0 bases at J, with 9 bases between the two ends. Germline V gives CDR1 MDHEN, CDR2 SYDVKM. This CDR3 spans 14 amino acids. The CDR3 DNA reads as TGTGCCAGCAGCCGGACACTCTCTGGAAACACCATATATTTT. Translated, it gives CASSRTLSGNTIYF.

J is TRBJ1-5 and V is TRBV28; the match to TRBD1 covers 11 bases. The CDR3 extends over 15 amino acids. The V and J ends lost 8 bases and 7 bases, in that order; junction bases with no gene match: 10. Per germline, CDR1 MDHEN and CDR2 SYDVKM. The CDR3 DNA reads as TGTGCCAGCCCGCCGTGGACAGGGGGCTTGCAGCCCCAGCATTTT. As protein: CASPPWTGGLQPQHF.

This clone was detected a few times. This chain links TRBV7-6 with TRBJ2-1, with D uncertain. Trimming pared 1 base from V and 0 bases from J, leaving 7 bases between. The germline V gene encodes CDR1 SGHVS and CDR2 FNYEAQ. The CDR3 loop spans 15 amino acids. CDR3 bases: TGTGCCAGCAGCTTAGGGCCAAGCTCCTACAATGAGCAGTTCTTC. It codes for CASSLGPSSYNEQFF.

This clone came up a few times. The gene calls are TRBV15 and TRBJ2-3; D gene uncertain. Germline V gene data show CDR1 as LNHNV and CDR2 as YYDKDF (reference sequence). CDR3 length: 15 amino acids. Trimming shortened V by 2 bases and J by 4 bases, and 13 bases separated the two germline ends. CDR3 coding DNA: TGTGCCACCAGCAGAATTCGAGATTTCCCAGATACGCAGTATTTT. Its translation is CATSRIRDFPDTQYF.

The rearrangement links TRBV27 to TRBJ1-5; D is unclear. CDR1 is MNHEY, CDR2 SMNVEV, per germline (reference sequence). Trimming removed 3 bases from V and 6 bases from J, with 12 bases in between. The CDR3 covers 14 residues. The CDR3 DNA reads as TGTGCCAGCAGTTTTAAAGGGCTGAGTCAGCCCCAGCATTTT. Amino acids: CASSFKGLSQPQHF.

This clone was found a few times. This chain links TRBV7-9 with TRBJ1-1; weak D call: TRBD1 (5 bases). Germline loops: CDR1 SEHNR, CDR2 FQNEAQ (reference sequence). V shed 5 bases and J shed 6 bases, with 19 bases lying between them. The CDR3 consists of 15 residues. CDR3 amino acids: CASSTAPGLGAEAFF. CDR3 bases: TGTGCCAGCAGCACCGCTCCGGGGCTGGGGGCTGAAGCTTTCTTT.

The chain uses TRBV5-4 and TRBJ1-3; unclear D gene. The V gene's germline CDR1 is SGHNT and CDR2 YYREEE (reference sequence). Trimming removed 0 bases at V and 4 bases at J, with 14 bases between. The CDR3 consists of 16 residues. CDR3 protein: CASSLGSRVSGNTIYF. The CDR3 nucleotides read TGTGCCAGCAGCTTGGGCTCAAGAGTCTCGGGAAACACCATATATTTT. Drawing the rest from reference TRBV5-4 and TRBJ1-3, the complete variable domain is ETGVTQSPTHLIKTRGQQVTLRCSSQSGHNTVSWYQQALGQGPQFIFQYYREEENGRGNFPPRFSGLQFPNYSSELNVNALELDDSALYLCASSLGSRVSGNTIYFGEGSWLTVV.

This clone occurred a few times. The chain has TRBV5-1 and TRBJ2-5; D is uncertain. The ends were cut back, 0 bases at V and 4 bases at J, with 4 bases in the middle. Per the germline V gene, CDR1 is SGHRS and CDR2 is YFSETQ. The CDR3 spans 12 residues. In DNA, the CDR3 is TGCGCCAGCAGCTTGGATTCAGAGACCCAGTACTTC. It translates to CASSLDSETQYF.

This clone came up a few times. The chain has TRBV5-4 and TRBJ2-3; no firm D call. CDR1 is SGHNT, CDR2 YYREEE, per germline (reference sequence). V lost 0 bases and J 2 bases, leaving 7 bases between the germline ends. This CDR3 is built from 14 residues. CDR3 amino acids: CASSLGSATDTQYF. In DNA form, the CDR3 reads TGTGCCAGCAGCTTGGGTTCTGCCACAGATACGCAGTATTTT.

Comment on this clone: The germline gene is not matched at one end of the junction; a read error may be the cause. The rearrangement uses TRBV28 and TRBJ2-1; TRBD2 matches at 15 bases. The germline gives CDR1 MDHEN, CDR2 SYDVKM. The CDR3 runs 18 residues. CDR3 in DNA: TGTGCCAGCAGTCAGGTCAGCCGGACTAGCGGGAGGGCCGGTAGATCAATCTTC. Its protein product is CASSQVSRTSGRAGRSIF.

The genes are TRBV5-1 and TRBJ2-7; no clear D gene. The CDR3 is 15 amino acids. V was pared by 2 bases and J by 0 bases, with 12 bases between. In germline, CDR1 is SGHRS, CDR2 YFSETQ. The CDR3 bases are TGCGCCAGCAGCTTCCGCGGCGGCCCCTCCTACGAGCAGTACTTC. It yields the protein CASSFRGGPSYEQYF.

The chain is built from TRBV19 and TRBJ2-7; TRBD2 might be the D (6 bases). V was cut by 3 bases and J by 3 bases, with 24 bases left in between. Germline assignment: CDR1 LNHDA and CDR2 SQIVND (reference sequence). The CDR3 is made up of 18 amino acids. The CDR3, as DNA: TGTGCCAGTAGTATGGAGGGCCGAAGAGGAGGGTTGGACTACGAGCAGTACTTC. This sequence encodes CASSMEGRRGGLDYEQYF.

This clone was picked up a small number of times. V is TRBV5-1 and J is TRBJ1-1; 9 bases are shared with TRBD1. V lost 4 bases, J lost 0 bases, and 7 bases stayed unmatched. This CDR3 contains 16 residues. Germline V gene lookup returns CDR1 SGHRS and CDR2 YFSETQ. The CDR3 loop is CASSPGTGILNTEAFF. The CDR3 DNA follows: TGCGCCAGCAGCCCCGGGACAGGGATTTTGAACACTGAAGCTTTCTTT.

This clone was seen more than once but under ten times. The chain joins TRBV2 to TRBJ1-1; D remains ambiguous. Germline CDR1 SNHLY, CDR2 FYNNEI. V was trimmed by 0 bases and J by 10 bases, leaving 6 bases between them. The CDR3 runs 11 residues. The DNA for the CDR3 is TGTGCCAGCAGTGAAGCGGGGTTAGCTTTCTTT. This codes for CASSEAGLAFF. The variable domain in full, with the rest retrieved from reference TRBV2 and TRBJ1-1, is EPEVTQTPSHQVTQMGQEVILRCVPISNHLYFYWYRQILGQKVEFLVSFYNNEISEKSEIFDDQFSVERPDGSNFTLKIRSTKLEDSAMYFCASSEAGLAFFGQGTRLTVV.

This clone is a singleton in its sample. The J gene is TRBJ1-2, the V gene TRBV25-1; 12 positions match TRBD1. Germline assignment: CDR1 MGHDK and CDR2 SYGVNS. This CDR3 has 15 residues. Germline trimming cut 6 bases from V and 4 bases from J; bases unmatched to any gene: 6. The CDR3 here is CASSDGTGGFYGYTF. CDR3 DNA sequence: TGTGCCAGCAGCGACGGGACAGGGGGCTTCTATGGCTACACCTTC.

The sample holds a few counts of this clone. The chain recombines TRBV18 with TRBJ1-1, with TRBD1 matching over 7 bases. Unmatched junction bases numbered 2, after V lost 4 bases and J lost 0 bases. Germline CDR1 reads KGHSH; CDR2 reads LQKENI. The CDR3 is 14 amino acids. CDR3 amino acids: CASSQGAMNTEAFF. CDR3 DNA sequence: TGTGCCAGCTCACAGGGGGCGATGAACACTGAAGCTTTCTTT.

The J gene is TRBJ2-3, the V gene TRBV7-3; D unclear. Germline V gene sequence: CDR1 SGHTA, CDR2 FQGTGA. The CDR3 runs to 13 residues. V was cut by 5 bases and J by 11 bases, with 17 bases left in between. The CDR3 nucleotides are TGTGCCAGCAGCCAATATACCAACGGAGAGCAGTATTTT. It translates to CASSQYTNGEQYF.

This clone appeared a few times. Other nucleotide sequences in the sample specify the same CDR3. V and J are TRBV6-5 and TRBJ2-3; a possible D gene is TRBD2 (5 bases). V shed 0 bases and J shed 1 base, with 8 bases lying between them. Germline CDR1 and CDR2: MNHEY and SVGAGI. This CDR3 comprises 15 residues. In nucleotides, the CDR3 is TGTGCCAGCAGTTACTCGGGTAGCGGCACAGATACGCAGTATTTT. Translation gives CASSYSGSGTDTQYF.

The chain is built from TRBV2 and TRBJ2-3, with D hard to call. CDR1 is SNHLY, CDR2 FYNNEI, per germline. The CDR3 has 12 residues. Trimming took 1 base from V and 4 from J, leaving 3 bases between them. The CDR3 DNA reads TGTGCCAGCAGTGAAGTCCCAGATACGCAGTATTTT. This sequence encodes CASSEVPDTQYF.

This clone was picked up a small number of times. This chain connects TRBV6-5 to TRBJ1-2; perhaps TRBD1 as D (5 bases). CDR1 MNHEY and CDR2 SVGAGI come from the germline V gene. Trimming pared 6 bases from V and 12 bases from J, leaving 14 bases between. This CDR3 contains 11 residues. CDR3 loop: CASRGPRGHTF. CDR3 in DNA: TGTGCCAGCAGGGGACCAAGGGGACACACCTTC.

As to this clone: The same CDR3 also results from other DNA sequences found in this sample. The chain links TRBV7-2 to TRBJ1-2; D is perhaps TRBD1 (5 bases). CDR1 is SGHTA, CDR2 FQGNSA, per germline. The CDR3 runs to 13 residues. Trimming stripped 4 bases from V and 4 bases from J, with 10 bases between. The CDR3 spells CASSSGQGYGYTF. For the CDR3, the DNA is TGTGCCAGCAGCTCAGGACAAGGCTATGGCTACACCTTC. Drawing the rest from reference TRBV7-2 and TRBJ1-2, the complete variable domain is GAGVSQSPSNKVTEKGKDVELRCDPISGHTALYWYRQSLGQGLEFLIYFQGNSAPDKSGLPSDRFSAERTGGSVSTLTIQRTQQEDSAVYLCASSSGQGYGYTFGSGTRLTVV.

The chain combines TRBV6-5 with TRBJ1-1, with D unresolved. Trimming left V 0 bases short and J 3 bases short, with 11 bases between. CDR1 and CDR2 from the germline V gene are MNHEY and SVGAGI. CDR3 length: 15 residues. This CDR3 is CASSYSGTVDTEAFF. In DNA form, the CDR3 reads TGTGCCAGCAGTTACTCGGGTACAGTGGACACTGAAGCTTTCTTT.

V is TRBV10-3 and J is TRBJ2-2; 7 nucleotides line up with TRBD2. The V segment lost 10 bases and the J segment 0 bases; nucleotides outside the gene matches: 5. The CDR3 consists of 14 residues. Germline V gene lookup returns CDR1 ENHRY and CDR2 SYGVKD. The CDR3 sequence is CATTSSANTGELFF. The CDR3 DNA reads TGTGCCACGACTAGCAGCGCGAACACCGGGGAGCTGTTTTTT.